The rows below give T cell receptor beta chains drawn from one sample of a study of a mutant IDH1 vaccine in newly diagnosed glioma. For these receptors, no antigen is known. Repertoires were generated with immunoSEQ multiplex PCR, while TCRdb's copy carries only in-frame clones and drops some. Here the sample spans tens of thousands of clones, less than 75% being singletons. Sequenced material: peripheral blood mononuclear cells (PBMCs), taken from a glioma patient whose treatment included an IDH1 peptide vaccine. The receptors shown here come from a middle-aged man with glioma. Some clones in this sample may be carry-over from other donors' samples. CDR3s include the opening cysteine and the closing phenylalanine or tryptophan. A D gene is named only where the DNA matches it firmly. Clone size, where shown, is once, few, many, or a class for clones that have expanded.

j_gene: TRBJ2-5
d_gene: -
v_gene: TRBV27
abundance: -
CDR3aa: CASKEYQETQYF
CDR3nt: TGTGCCAGCAAAGAATACCAAGAGACCCAGTACTTC

j_gene: TRBJ2-7
d_gene: -
v_gene: TRBV6-1
abundance: -
CDR3aa: CASSLGTVLSHEQYF
CDR3nt: TGTGCCAGCAGTTTGGGGACCGTCCTATCCCACGAGCAGTACTTC

j_gene: TRBJ2-5
d_gene: -
v_gene: TRBV18
abundance: few
CDR3aa: CASSPFSETQYF
CDR3nt: TGTGCCAGCTCACCATTTTCCGAGACCCAGTACTTC

j_gene: TRBJ1-2
d_gene: -
v_gene: TRBV28
abundance: -
CDR3aa: CASSLSAVPNYGYTF
CDR3nt: TGTGCCAGCAGTTTATCGGCAGTTCCCAACTATGGCTACACCTTC

j_gene: TRBJ1-1
d_gene: -
v_gene: TRBV2
abundance: medium-sized
CDR3aa: CASSPQGNTEAFF
CDR3nt: TGTGCCAGCAGTCCTCAGGGAAACACTGAAGCTTTCTTT

j_gene: TRBJ1-1
d_gene: -
v_gene: TRBV19
abundance: once
CDR3aa: CASSPLSAGNTEAFF
CDR3nt: TGTGCCAGTAGCCCGTTGTCGGCAGGTAACACTGAAGCTTTCTTT

j_gene: TRBJ2-7
d_gene: -
v_gene: TRBV7-9
abundance: -
CDR3aa: CASSLAGGYEQYF
CDR3nt: TGTGCCAGCAGCTTAGCGGGGGGCTACGAGCAGTACTTC

j_gene: TRBJ2-1
d_gene: TRBD2
v_gene: TRBV7-8
abundance: once
CDR3aa: CASSPAGLTSGGAGEQFF
CDR3nt: TGTGCCAGCAGCCCAGCGGGGCTGACTAGCGGGGGGGCCGGGGAGCAGTTCTTC

j_gene: TRBJ1-1
d_gene: -
v_gene: TRBV9
abundance: -
CDR3aa: CASSVDGPDTEAFF
CDR3nt: TGTGCCAGCAGCGTAGACGGCCCAGACACTGAAGCTTTCTTT

j_gene: TRBJ2-1
d_gene: TRBD2
v_gene: TRBV2
abundance: -
CDR3aa: CASSESTSGSYNEQFF
CDR3nt: TGTGCCAGCAGTGAATCGACTAGCGGTTCCTACAATGAGCAGTTCTTC

j_gene: TRBJ1-4
d_gene: -
v_gene: TRBV10-1
abundance: -
CDR3aa: CASSEEGEKLFF
CDR3nt: TGCGCCAGCAGTGAGGAGGGCGAAAAACTGTTTTTT

j_gene: TRBJ2-1
d_gene: -
v_gene: TRBV30
abundance: -
CDR3aa: CAWNPGPYNEQFF
CDR3nt: TGTGCCTGGAACCCGGGCCCCTACAATGAGCAGTTCTTC

j_gene: TRBJ1-5
d_gene: -
v_gene: TRBV7-2
abundance: few
CDR3aa: CASSFASDQPQHF
CDR3nt: TGTGCCAGCAGCTTTGCCTCAGATCAGCCCCAGCATTTT

j_gene: TRBJ2-5
d_gene: -
v_gene: TRBV7-8
abundance: few
CDR3aa: CASSPTGSGDQETQYF
CDR3nt: TGTGCCAGCAGCCCCACGGGTTCAGGGGACCAAGAGACCCAGTACTTC

j_gene: TRBJ1-2
d_gene: TRBD1
v_gene: TRBV27
abundance: -
CDR3aa: CASSLAWTGTYGYTF
CDR3nt: TGTGCCAGCAGTCTCGCGTGGACAGGAACCTATGGCTACACCTTC

j_gene: TRBJ1-3
d_gene: -
v_gene: TRBV4-1
abundance: -
CDR3aa: CASSQDPANTIYF
CDR3nt: TGCGCCAGCAGCCAAGATCCCGCGAACACCATATATTTT

j_gene: TRBJ1-1
d_gene: -
v_gene: TRBV6-6
abundance: once
CDR3aa: CASSFEGGVTEAFF
CDR3nt: TGTGCCAGCAGTTTCGAGGGGGGAGTGACTGAAGCTTTCTTT

j_gene: TRBJ1-2
d_gene: TRBD1
v_gene: TRBV19
abundance: -
CDR3aa: CASSSLGQGYGYTF
CDR3nt: TGTGCCAGTAGTTCCCTAGGACAGGGTTATGGCTACACCTTC

j_gene: TRBJ2-5
d_gene: -
v_gene: TRBV5-1
abundance: -
CDR3aa: CASSIQETQYF
CDR3nt: TGCGCCAGCAGCATTCAAGAGACCCAGTACTTC

j_gene: TRBJ2-3
d_gene: TRBD1
v_gene: TRBV19
abundance: -
CDR3aa: CASSTGQGWGDTQYF
CDR3nt: TGTGCCAGTAGTACAGGACAGGGGTGGGGAGATACGCAGTATTTT

j_gene: TRBJ1-2
d_gene: -
v_gene: TRBV5-4
abundance: few
CDR3aa: CASSMASGAGGYTF
CDR3nt: TGTGCCAGCAGCATGGCGTCAGGGGCGGGCGGCTACACCTTC